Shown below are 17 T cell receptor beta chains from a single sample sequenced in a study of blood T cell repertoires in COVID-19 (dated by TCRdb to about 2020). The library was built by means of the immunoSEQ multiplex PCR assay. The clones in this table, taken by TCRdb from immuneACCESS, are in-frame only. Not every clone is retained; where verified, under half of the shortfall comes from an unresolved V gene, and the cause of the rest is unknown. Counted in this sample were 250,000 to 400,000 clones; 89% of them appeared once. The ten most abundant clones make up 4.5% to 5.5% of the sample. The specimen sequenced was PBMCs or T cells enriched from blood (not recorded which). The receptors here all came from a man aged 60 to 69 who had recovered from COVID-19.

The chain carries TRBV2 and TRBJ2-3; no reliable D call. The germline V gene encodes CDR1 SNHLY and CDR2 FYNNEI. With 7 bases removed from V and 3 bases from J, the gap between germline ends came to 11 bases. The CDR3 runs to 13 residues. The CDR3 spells CASTSQVTDTQYF. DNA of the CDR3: TGTGCCAGCACCTCTCAGGTGACAGATACGCAGTATTTT.

In nucleotides, the CDR3 is TGTGCCAGCAGTCTTTCTAGCGGGCCTTACAATGAGCAGTTCTTC. This gives the protein CASSLSSGPYNEQFF. This chain uses TRBV11-2 with TRBJ2-1; 8 bases agree with TRBD2. V was pared by 6 bases and J by 4 bases, with 8 bases of the junction left unmatched. The CDR3 loop spans 15 amino acids. In germline, CDR1 is SGHAT, CDR2 FQNNGV. Full variable domain (missing parts from reference TRBV11-2 and TRBJ2-1): EAGVAQSPRYKIIEKRQSVAFWCNPISGHATLYWYQQILGQGPKLLIQFQNNGVVDDSQLPKDRFSAERLKGVDSTLKIQPAKLEDSAVYLCASSLSSGPYNEQFFGPGTRLTVL.

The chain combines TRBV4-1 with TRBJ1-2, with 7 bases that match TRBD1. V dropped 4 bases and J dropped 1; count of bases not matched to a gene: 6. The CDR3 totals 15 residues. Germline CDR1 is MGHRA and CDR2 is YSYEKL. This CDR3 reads CASSLHTGDNYGYTF. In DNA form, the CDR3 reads TGCGCCAGCAGCCTGCACACAGGGGATAACTATGGCTACACCTTC.

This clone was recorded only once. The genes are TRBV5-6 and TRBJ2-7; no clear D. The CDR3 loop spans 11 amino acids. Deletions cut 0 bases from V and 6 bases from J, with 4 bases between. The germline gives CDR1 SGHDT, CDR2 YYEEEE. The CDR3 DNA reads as TGTGCCAGCAGCTTGGACAGCGAGCAGTACTTC. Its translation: CASSLDSEQYF.

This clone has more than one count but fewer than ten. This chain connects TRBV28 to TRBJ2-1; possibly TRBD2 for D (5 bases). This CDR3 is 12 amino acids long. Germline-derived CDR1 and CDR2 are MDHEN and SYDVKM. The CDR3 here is CAVREPYNEQFF. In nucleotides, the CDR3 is TGTGCGGTGAGGGAACCTTACAATGAGCAGTTCTTC. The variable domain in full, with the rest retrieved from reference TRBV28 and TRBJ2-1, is DVKVTQSSRYLVKRTGEKVFLECVQDMDHENMFWYRQDPGLGLRLIYFSYDVKMKEKGDIPEGYSVSREKKERFSLILESASTNQTSMYLCAVREPYNEQFFGPGTRLTVL.

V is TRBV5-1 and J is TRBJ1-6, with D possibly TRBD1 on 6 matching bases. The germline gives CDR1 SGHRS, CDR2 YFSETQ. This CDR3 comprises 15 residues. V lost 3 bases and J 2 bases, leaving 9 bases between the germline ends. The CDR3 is CASSSGETYNSPLHF. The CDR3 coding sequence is TGCGCCAGCAGCTCAGGGGAGACCTATAATTCACCCCTCCACTTT. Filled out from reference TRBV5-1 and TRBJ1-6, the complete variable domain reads KAGVTQTPRYLIKTRGQQVTLSCSPISGHRSVSWYQQTPGQGLQFLFEYFSETQRNKGNFPGRFSGRQFSNSRSEMNVSTLELGDSALYLCASSSGETYNSPLHFGNGTRLTVT.

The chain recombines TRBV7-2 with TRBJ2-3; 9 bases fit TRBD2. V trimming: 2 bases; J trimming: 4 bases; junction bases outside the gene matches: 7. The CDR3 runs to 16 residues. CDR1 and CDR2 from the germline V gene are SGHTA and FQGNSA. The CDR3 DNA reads TGTGCCAGCAGCTTATCTGGCGGGAGGGGCCCAGATACGCAGTATTTT. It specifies CASSLSGGRGPDTQYF.

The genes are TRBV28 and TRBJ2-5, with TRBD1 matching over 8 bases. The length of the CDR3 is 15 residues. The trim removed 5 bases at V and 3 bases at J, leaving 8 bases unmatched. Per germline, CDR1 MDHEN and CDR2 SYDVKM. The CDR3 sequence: CASSATGAYKETQYF. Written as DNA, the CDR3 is TGTGCCAGCAGTGCGACAGGGGCCTACAAAGAGACCCAGTACTTC. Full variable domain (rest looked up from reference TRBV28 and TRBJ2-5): DVKVTQSSRYLVKRTGEKVFLECVQDMDHENMFWYRQDPGLGLRLIYFSYDVKMKEKGDIPEGYSVSREKKERFSLILESASTNQTSMYLCASSATGAYKETQYFGPGTRLLVL.

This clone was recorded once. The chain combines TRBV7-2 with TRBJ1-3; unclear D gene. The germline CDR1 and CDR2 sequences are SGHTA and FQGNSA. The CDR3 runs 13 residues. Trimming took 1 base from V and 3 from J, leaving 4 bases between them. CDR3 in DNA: TGTGCCAGCAGCTTAGGTATTGGAAACACCATATATTTT. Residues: CASSLGIGNTIYF.

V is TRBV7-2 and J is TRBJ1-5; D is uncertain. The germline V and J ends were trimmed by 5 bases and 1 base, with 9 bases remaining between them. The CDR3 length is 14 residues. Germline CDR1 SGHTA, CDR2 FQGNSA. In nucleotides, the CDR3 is TGTGCCAGCAGCCCCGACTCAAGCAATCAGCCCCAGCATTTT. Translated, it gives CASSPDSSNQPQHF.

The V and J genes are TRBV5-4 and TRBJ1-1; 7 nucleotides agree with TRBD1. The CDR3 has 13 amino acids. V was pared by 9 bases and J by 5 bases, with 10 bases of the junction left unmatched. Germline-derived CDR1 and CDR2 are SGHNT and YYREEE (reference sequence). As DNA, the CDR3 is TGTGCCATCAAAACAGGGGATGGTACTGAAGCTTTCTTT. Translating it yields CAIKTGDGTEAFF. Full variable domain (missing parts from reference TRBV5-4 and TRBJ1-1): ETGVTQSPTHLIKTRGQQVTLRCSSQSGHNTVSWYQQALGQGPQFIFQYYREEENGRGNFPPRFSGLQFPNYSSELNVNALELDDSALYLCAIKTGDGTEAFFGQGTRLTVV.

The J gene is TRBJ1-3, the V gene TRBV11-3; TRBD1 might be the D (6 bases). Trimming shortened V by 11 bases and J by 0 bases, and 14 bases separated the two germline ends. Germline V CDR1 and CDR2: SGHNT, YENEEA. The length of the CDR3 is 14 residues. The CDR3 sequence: CALAGVNSGNTIYF. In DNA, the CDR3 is TGTGCCTTGGCAGGGGTGAACTCTGGAAACACCATATATTTT.

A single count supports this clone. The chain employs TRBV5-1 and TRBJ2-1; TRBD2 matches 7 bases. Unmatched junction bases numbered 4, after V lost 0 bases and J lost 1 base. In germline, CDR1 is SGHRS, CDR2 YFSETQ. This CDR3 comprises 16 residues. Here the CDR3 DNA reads TGCGCCAGCAGCTTGGTTACAGCGGGGTCCTACAATGAGCAGTTCTTC. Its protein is CASSLVTAGSYNEQFF.

In nucleotides, the CDR3 is TGTGCCAGCAGTTTTAACAGGGGGGTAGGCGGCTACACCTTC. Its translation is CASSFNRGVGGYTF. The chain is built from TRBV28 and TRBJ1-2; 8 bases are a match to TRBD1. This CDR3 contains 14 residues. Germline trimming cut 3 bases from V and 8 bases from J; bases unmatched to any gene: 8. Germline V gene lookup returns CDR1 MDHEN and CDR2 SYDVKM.

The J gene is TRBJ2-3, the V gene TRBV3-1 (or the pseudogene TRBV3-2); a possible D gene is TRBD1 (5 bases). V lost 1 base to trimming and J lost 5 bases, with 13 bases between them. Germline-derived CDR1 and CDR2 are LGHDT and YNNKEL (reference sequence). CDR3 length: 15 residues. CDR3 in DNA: TGTGCCAGCAGCCAAGCGCCAGGGTACGGAGATACGCAGTATTTT. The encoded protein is CASSQAPGYGDTQYF.

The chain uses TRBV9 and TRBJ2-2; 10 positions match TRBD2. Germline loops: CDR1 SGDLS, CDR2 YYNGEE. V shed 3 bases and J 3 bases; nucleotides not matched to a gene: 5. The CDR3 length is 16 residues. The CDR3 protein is CASSGLAGAHTGELFF. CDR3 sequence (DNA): TGTGCCAGCAGCGGGCTAGCGGGAGCTCACACCGGGGAGCTGTTTTTT.

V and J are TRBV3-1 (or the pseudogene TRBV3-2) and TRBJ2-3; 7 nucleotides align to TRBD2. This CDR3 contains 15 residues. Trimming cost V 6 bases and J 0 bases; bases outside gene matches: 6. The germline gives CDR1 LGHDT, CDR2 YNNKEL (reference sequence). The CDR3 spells CASSPGTTSTDTQYF. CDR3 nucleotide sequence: TGTGCCAGCAGTCCCGGGACTACTAGCACAGATACGCAGTATTTT.